The entry below gives a single T cell receptor (beta chain) sequence along with its context. Antigen specificity is unknown. This sample was taken from a study of cytomegalovirus exposure and HLA in healthy donors. The study's findings and limits: In a later analysis, most CMV-associated TCR beta chains appeared HLA-restricted.

PCR employed 60 Vbeta and 13 Jbeta primers. The protocol was immunoSEQ multiplex PCR, while the TCRdb copy is restricted to in-frame clones and leaves out a portion. Among 150,000 to 200,000 clones listed, about four fifths were seen once. This TCR was recovered from a woman in her forties or fifties in good health and CMV-seronegative. Material for sequencing was PBMCs.

DNA of the CDR3: TGTGCCAGCTCTCGAGGACAGGAGAATAATTCACCCCTCCACTTT. Protein product: CASSRGQENNSPLHF. This rearrangement joins TRBV19 to TRBJ1-6; 7 nucleotides line up with TRBD1. There are 15 residues in the CDR3. Trimming at V came to 9 bases and at J to 5 bases, leaving 10 bases not matched to a gene. Germline assignment: CDR1 LNHDA and CDR2 SQIVND (reference sequence).